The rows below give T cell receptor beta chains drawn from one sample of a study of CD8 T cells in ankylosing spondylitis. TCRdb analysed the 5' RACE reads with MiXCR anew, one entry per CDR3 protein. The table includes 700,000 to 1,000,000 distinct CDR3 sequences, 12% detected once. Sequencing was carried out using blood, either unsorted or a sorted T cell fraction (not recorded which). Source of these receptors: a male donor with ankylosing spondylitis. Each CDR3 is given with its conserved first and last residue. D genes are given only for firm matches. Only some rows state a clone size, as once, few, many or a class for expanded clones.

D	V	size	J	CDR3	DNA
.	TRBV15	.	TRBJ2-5	CATSRVLEQETQYF	TGTGCCACCAGCAGAGTTCTAGAACAAGAGACCCAGTACTTC
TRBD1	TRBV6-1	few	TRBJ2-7	CASRTGTVSYEQYF	TGTGCCAGCAGAACTGGGACAGTCTCCTACGAGCAGTACTTC
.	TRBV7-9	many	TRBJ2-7	CASSLDLGEQYF	TGTGCCAGCAGCTTAGACCTTGGCGAGCAGTACTTC
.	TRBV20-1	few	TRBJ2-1	CSAREGTAGNNEQFF	TGCAGTGCTAGAGAAGGGACTGCTGGGAACAATGAGCAGTTCTTC
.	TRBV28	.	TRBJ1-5	CASSRSRGANQPQHF	TGTGCCAGCTCTCGAAGTAGGGGCGCGAATCAGCCCCAGCATTTT
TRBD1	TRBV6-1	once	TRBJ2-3	CASSRWTGDSADTQYF	TGTGCCAGCAGTCGATGGACAGGGGATTCGGCAGATACGCAGTATTTT
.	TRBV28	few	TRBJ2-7	CASTIQGAYEQYF	TGTGCCAGCACTATTCAAGGGGCCTACGAGCAGTACTTC
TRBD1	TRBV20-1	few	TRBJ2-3	CSARAPPGQGPSSTDTQYF	TGCAGTGCTAGAGCCCCTCCGGGACAGGGACCTTCTAGCACAGATACGCAGTATTTT
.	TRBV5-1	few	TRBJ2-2	CASSLEVITGELFF	TGCGCCAGCAGCTTGGAGGTGATCACCGGGGAGCTGTTTTTT
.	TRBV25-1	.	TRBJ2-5	CASSMRNDQETQYF	TGTGCCAGCAGTATGCGAAACGACCAAGAGACCCAGTACTTC
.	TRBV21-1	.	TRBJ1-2	CATTDRDYGYTF	TGTGCCACCACGGACAGGGACTATGGCTACACCTTC
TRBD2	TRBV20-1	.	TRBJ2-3	CSASSSGGLSTQYF	TGCAGTGCTAGTTCCAGCGGGGGGCTTAGTACGCAGTATTTT
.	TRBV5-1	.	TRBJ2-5	CASSLDTYQETQYF	TGCGCCAGCAGCTTGGATACATATCAAGAGACCCAGTACTTC
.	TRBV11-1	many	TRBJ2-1	CASSSPPGRRSSYNEQFF	TGTGCCAGCAGCAGCCCTCCTGGACGGCGGAGCTCCTACAATGAGCAGTTCTTC
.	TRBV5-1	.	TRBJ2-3	CASSNGHSPTTDTQYF	TGCGCCAGCAGCAATGGACATTCACCTACCACAGATACGCAGTATTTT
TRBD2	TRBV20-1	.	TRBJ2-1	CSGPGLAGGWNEQFF	TGCAGTGGTCCGGGACTAGCGGGGGGTTGGAATGAGCAGTTCTTC
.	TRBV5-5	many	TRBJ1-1	CASSATVGVEAFF	TGTGCCAGCAGCGCGACAGTAGGGGTTGAAGCTTTCTTT
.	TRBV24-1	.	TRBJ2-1	CATSDFAGGSSYNEQFF	TGTGCCACCAGTGATTTTGCGGGCGGAAGCTCCTACAATGAGCAGTTCTTC
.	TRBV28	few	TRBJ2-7	CASEGVMNYEQYF	TGTGCCAGCGAGGGGGTAATGAATTACGAGCAGTACTTC
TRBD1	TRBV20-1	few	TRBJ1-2	CSATGQGNYGYTF	TGCAGTGCCACGGGACAGGGGAACTATGGCTACACCTTC
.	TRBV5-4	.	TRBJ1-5	CASSQQGIGQPQHF	TGTGCCAGCAGCCAACAGGGTATAGGGCAGCCCCAGCATTTT
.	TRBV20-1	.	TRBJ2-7	CSYTPRGSYEQYF	TGCAGTTACACCCCACGGGGCTCCTACGAGCAGTACTTC
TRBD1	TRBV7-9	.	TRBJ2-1	CASSLVRGRYNEQFF	TGTGCCAGCAGCTTAGTGAGGGGGCGATACAATGAGCAGTTCTTC
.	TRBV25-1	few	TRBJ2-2	CASSEYLGRGGRNTGELFF	TGTGCCAGCAGTGAATATTTGGGCAGGGGAGGACGAAACACCGGGGAGCTGTTTTTT
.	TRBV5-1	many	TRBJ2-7	CASSLAGTYSYEQYF	TGCGCCAGCAGCTTGGCCGGGACGTATTCCTACGAGCAGTACTTC
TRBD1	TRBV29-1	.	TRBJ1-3	CSVERRDSSGNTIYF	TGCAGCGTTGAAAGGAGGGACAGCTCTGGAAACACCATATATTTT
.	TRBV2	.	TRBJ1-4	CASSETGDNEKLFF	TGTGCCAGCAGCGAAACGGGCGATAATGAAAAACTGTTTTTT
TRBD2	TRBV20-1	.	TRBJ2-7	CSAKLAGEFYEQYF	TGCAGTGCGAAACTAGCGGGAGAGTTCTACGAGCAGTACTTC
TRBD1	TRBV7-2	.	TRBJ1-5	CASSLGQGDIYSNQPQHF	TGTGCCAGCAGCTTAGGGCAGGGGGACATTTATAGCAATCAGCCCCAGCATTTT
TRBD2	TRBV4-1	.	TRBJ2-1	CASSQVGGREQFF	TGCGCCAGCAGCCAAGTGGGGGGGAGGGAGCAGTTCTTC